These 8 T cell receptor beta chains originate from one sample sequenced in a study of early T cells in non-severe SARS-CoV-2 infection. TCRdb redid the calling of the 5' RACE reads with MiXCR, one entry per CDR3 protein. In the table there are 70,000 to 95,000 distinct CDR3 sequences, about 11% of which are singletons. Sequencing input: whole blood. The receptors were gathered from an adult who was a healthcare worker with PCR-confirmed SARS-CoV-2 infection or an uninfected control (not recorded which).

CDR3 nucleotide sequence: TGTGCCAGCCAACGGAGACAGGCGGTAGCCAAAAACATTCAGTACTTC. The encoded protein is CASQRRQAVAKNIQYF. The chain carries TRBV12-3 or TRBV12-4 and TRBJ2-4; D perhaps matches TRBD1 (6 bases). The CDR3 runs 16 residues. The V end lost 8 bases, the J end lost 0 bases, and 17 bases lay between the germline ends.

Here the CDR3 reads CSAGPGQGARNTEAFF. CDR3 nucleotide sequence: TGCAGTGCGGGGCCGGGACAGGGGGCGAGGAACACTGAAGCTTTCTTT. The chain combines TRBV20-1 with TRBJ1-1, with TRBD1 matching 12 bases. Losses at the gene ends were 6 bases for V and 1 base for J; bases not matched to a gene: 9. This CDR3 contains 16 residues. CDR1 and CDR2 from the germline V gene are DFQATT and SNEGSKA (reference sequence).

In this sample, this clonotype turned up a few times. V gene TRBV12-5 combines with J gene TRBJ1-5; 9 nucleotides agree with TRBD1. The length of the CDR3 is 15 residues. Germline CDR1 and CDR2: LGHNT and FRNRAP. Losses at the gene ends were 1 base for V and 6 bases for J; bases not matched to a gene: 4. The CDR3 protein is CASGLGTGVIQPQHF. The CDR3, as DNA: TGTGCTAGTGGTTTGGGGACAGGGGTTATTCAGCCCCAGCATTTT.

This clonotype was detected a few times. The chain uses TRBV18 and TRBJ1-1; a possible D gene is TRBD1 (5 bases). CDR3 size: 14 residues. The V end was cut by 3 bases, the J end by 3 bases, with 11 bases between. Germline lookup yields CDR1 KGHSH and CDR2 LQKENI. The CDR3 nucleotides are TGTGCCAGCTCACCGACGAGGGGAGACACTGAAGCTTTCTTT. This codes for CASSPTRGDTEAFF.

In this sample, this clonotype turned up many times. The chain joins TRBV11-2 to TRBJ1-1; no clear D gene. CDR3 size: 13 residues. Germline-derived CDR1 and CDR2 are SGHAT and FQNNGV. The V and J ends lost 1 base and 4 bases respectively, with 7 bases between them. The CDR3 loop is CASSLVTGTEAFF. The CDR3 DNA is TGTGCCAGCAGCTTAGTCACGGGCACTGAAGCTTTCTTT.

This clonotype turned up a few times. This chain uses TRBV9 with TRBJ2-2; possibly TRBD2 for D (5 bases). Germline values: CDR1 SGDLS, CDR2 YYNGEE. Trimming left V 1 base short and J 4 bases short, with 11 bases between. CDR3 length: 15 residues. The CDR3 nucleotides are TGTGCCAGCAGCGTAAGGGCAGCGGCCACCGGGGAGCTGTTTTTT. It yields the protein CASSVRAAATGELFF.

This clonotype is medium-sized (0.01 to 0.1%) by share. The J gene is TRBJ1-5, the V gene TRBV4-3; the D is unclear. This CDR3 is built from 16 residues. CDR1 is LGHNA, CDR2 YSLEER, per germline. V lost 0 bases and J lost 0, with 9 bases in between. CDR3 in DNA: TGCGCCAGCAGCCAAGATGTACGGGATAGCAATCAGCCCCAGCATTTT. Translating gives CASSQDVRDSNQPQHF.

This clonotype came up a few times. The rearrangement uses TRBV2 and TRBJ2-7; D not resolved. CDR3 length: 14 amino acids. Trimming shortened V by 6 bases and J by 4 bases, and 16 bases separated the two germline ends. Germline V gene data show CDR1 as SNHLY and CDR2 as FYNNEI. The CDR3 loop reads CASRSGALGYEQYF. DNA for the CDR3: TGTGCCAGCAGGAGTGGCGCGTTGGGGTACGAGCAGTACTTC.